Following are 22 T cell receptor beta chains from one sample sequenced in a study of blood T cell repertoires in COVID-19. The assay was immunoSEQ multiplex PCR, and TCRdb's table has in-frame clones only and misses some. This sample carries tens of thousands of clones, around 90% of them seen once, and the ten largest clones take about 5%. Sequenced sample: peripheral blood. The receptors come from a human donor in a cohort sampled during active COVID-19.

The chain couples TRBV2 to TRBJ1-1; D is undetermined. The CDR3 spans 13 residues. Between the trimmed V and J ends, which lost 5 bases and 0 bases, there was a span of 7 bases. From germline, CDR1 is SNHLY and CDR2 FYNNEI. The CDR3 loop is CASSLLVNTEAFF. CDR3 DNA: TGTGCCAGCAGTTTGTTAGTGAACACTGAAGCTTTCTTT.

The chain couples TRBV3-1 (or the pseudogene TRBV3-2) to TRBJ2-3, with 7 nucleotides matching TRBD2. The germline gives CDR1 LGHDT, CDR2 YNNKEL (reference sequence). Germline trimming cut 0 bases from V and 1 base from J; bases unmatched to any gene: 4. This CDR3 contains 16 residues. The CDR3 reads CASSQEASGGTDTQYF. CDR3 coding DNA: TGTGCCAGCAGCCAAGAGGCCAGCGGGGGCACAGATACGCAGTATTTT.

Only one count was recorded for this clone. The chain carries TRBV19 and TRBJ1-1, with unresolved D. V was pared by 4 bases and J by 4 bases, with 10 bases between. The germline CDR1 and CDR2 sequences are LNHDA and SQIVND (reference sequence). CDR3 length equals 13 residues. This chain's CDR3 is CASSRERGTEAFF. CDR3 in DNA: TGTGCCAGTAGTAGAGAACGGGGCACTGAAGCTTTCTTT.

The gene calls are TRBV9 and TRBJ1-6; TRBD1 might be the D (6 bases). The CDR3 consists of 16 residues. Germline CDR1 is SGDLS and CDR2 is YYNGEE. V lost 4 bases and J lost 7, with 18 bases in between. Here the CDR3 DNA reads TGTGCCAGCAGCTTAAGACCCGGGGGGCGAAATTCACCCCTCCACTTT. This sequence encodes CASSLRPGGRNSPLHF.

V usage is TRBV18 and J usage is TRBJ1-5, with D hard to call. The CDR3 runs to 15 residues. V was shortened by 3 bases and J by 2 bases, with 11 bases between the two germline ends. Germline values: CDR1 KGHSH, CDR2 LQKENI. The CDR3 sequence: CASSPSVSGNQPQHF. DNA of the CDR3: TGTGCCAGCTCACCGTCGGTTAGTGGCAATCAGCCCCAGCATTTT.

The chain carries TRBV5-1 and TRBJ2-3; tentatively, D is TRBD1 (6 bases). The V end lost 5 bases, the J end lost 3 bases, and 16 bases lay between the germline ends. The CDR3 runs to 15 residues. The germline V gene encodes CDR1 SGHRS and CDR2 YFSETQ. CDR3 amino acids: CASRGHRDYTDTQYF. In DNA form, the CDR3 reads TGCGCCAGCAGAGGGCACAGGGATTATACAGATACGCAGTATTTT.

CDR3 sequence: CASTDPQGSETQYF. Here the CDR3 DNA reads TGTGCCAGTACCGACCCACAGGGGTCAGAGACCCAGTACTTC. The V and J genes are TRBV19 and TRBJ2-5, with TRBD1 identical over 7 bases. Germline V gene data show CDR1 as LNHDA and CDR2 as SQIVND (reference sequence). V lost 7 bases to trimming and J lost 4 bases; unmatched junction nucleotides: 9. This CDR3 has 14 amino acids.

There are a few counts of this clone. V gene TRBV19 combines with J gene TRBJ2-7, with TRBD1 identical over 9 bases. The trim removed 6 bases at V and 3 bases at J, leaving 6 bases unmatched. The CDR3 has 14 amino acids. Germline V gene sequence: CDR1 LNHDA, CDR2 SQIVND (reference sequence). CDR3 in DNA: TGTGCCAGTAGCGCGACAGGGGGGATCTACGAGCAGTACTTC. This codes for CASSATGGIYEQYF.

The rearrangement links TRBV9 to TRBJ2-1; D is possibly TRBD2 (7 bases). This CDR3 has 12 amino acids. Trimming stripped 4 bases from V and 16 bases from J, with 18 bases between. CDR1 and CDR2 (germline): SGDLS, YYNGEE. The CDR3 DNA follows: TGTGCCAGCAGCTACCAACGGGGGGCCTTATTCTTC. The encoded protein is CASSYQRGALFF.

The chain has TRBV5-6 and TRBJ2-7; maybe TRBD2 (5 bases). Deletions cut 4 bases from V and 2 bases from J, with 10 bases between. Germline CDR1 reads SGHDT; CDR2 reads YYEEEE. The length of the CDR3 is 13 residues. In DNA, the CDR3 is TGTGCCAGCAGCCGGGGTCCGCCCTACGAGCAGTACTTC. Translating it yields CASSRGPPYEQYF.

This clone has just one count. This chain joins TRBV4-3 and TRBJ1-2, with D tentatively TRBD1 (6 bases). V gave up 0 bases and J gave up 2 bases, with 13 bases separating them. The CDR3 length is 16 residues. The germline V gene encodes CDR1 LGHNA and CDR2 YSLEER. The CDR3 reads CASSQDRWTDNYGYTF. As DNA, the CDR3 is TGCGCCAGCAGCCAAGATCGCTGGACAGACAACTATGGCTACACCTTC.

The V call is TRBV7-3, the J call TRBJ1-1, with a possible D match to TRBD1 (5 bases). Germline CDR1 and CDR2: SGHTA and FQGTGA. V was trimmed by 5 bases and J by 3 bases, leaving 13 bases between them. The CDR3 contains 14 residues. CDR3 in DNA: TGTGCCAGCAGCCAAAACGACAGATACACTGAAGCTTTCTTT. Its translation: CASSQNDRYTEAFF.

The chain links TRBV7-9 to TRBJ1-1; the match to TRBD1 covers 8 bases. The CDR3 length is 15 residues. V shed 8 bases, J shed 4 bases, and the junction held 12 bases outside the gene matches. Per the germline V gene, CDR1 is SEHNR and CDR2 is FQNEAQ (reference sequence). The CDR3 nucleotides are TGTGCCAGCGCTGACAGGGGTGGCTCTAGCACTGAAGCTTTCTTT. Protein sequence: CASADRGGSSTEAFF.

This sequence joins TRBV7-2 and TRBJ2-1; 8 bases agree with TRBD1. Germline CDR1 reads SGHTA; CDR2 reads FQGNSA. This CDR3 region has 15 residues. V shed 5 bases and J 4 bases; nucleotides not matched to a gene: 7. The CDR3 DNA is TGTGCCAGCAGCCCCGGGACAGGTAGATACAATGAGCAGTTCTTC. This gives the protein CASSPGTGRYNEQFF. The full variable domain, with the rest looked up from reference TRBV7-2 and TRBJ2-1, is GAGVSQSPSNKVTEKGKDVELRCDPISGHTALYWYRQSLGQGLEFLIYFQGNSAPDKSGLPSDRFSAERTGGSVSTLTIQRTQQEDSAVYLCASSPGTGRYNEQFFGPGTRLTVL.

The J gene is TRBJ2-7, the V gene TRBV5-1; the match to TRBD1 covers 7 bases. V lost 5 bases and J lost 4; bases outside the gene matches: 12. This CDR3 region has 15 residues. The germline CDR1 and CDR2 sequences are SGHRS and YFSETQ. CDR3 nucleotides: TGCGCCAGCAGTAAGAGACAGGGATGGGGGTACGAGCAGTACTTC. Translated: CASSKRQGWGYEQYF.

This clone was recorded many times. For the CDR3, the DNA is TGTGCCAGCAGCTCAGGGTCTGGGGCCAACGTCCTGACTTTC. It translates to CASSSGSGANVLTF. This sequence joins TRBV6-5 and TRBJ2-6; possible D gene TRBD1, 5 bases. Germline values: CDR1 MNHEY, CDR2 SVGAGI. The CDR3 contains 14 residues. Trimming stripped 6 bases from V and 1 base from J, with 7 bases between.

This chain joins TRBV15 and TRBJ1-5, with 10 bases matching TRBD1. Per the germline V gene, CDR1 is LNHNV and CDR2 is YYDKDF (reference sequence). CDR3 length equals 14 residues. J lost 11 bases, V lost 4 bases, and 8 bases had no gene match. The CDR3 DNA follows: TGTGCCACCAGCAAGGGGACAGGGGCCTTCTCCCAGCATTTT. Protein product: CATSKGTGAFSQHF.

J is TRBJ1-1 and V is TRBV4-3; D is possibly TRBD1 (6 bases). V was trimmed by 3 bases and J by 0 bases, leaving 8 bases between them. The length of the CDR3 is 14 residues. Germline values: CDR1 LGHNA, CDR2 YSLEER. The CDR3: CASSQRQVNTEAFF. As DNA, the CDR3 is TGCGCCAGCAGCCAGCGACAGGTGAACACTGAAGCTTTCTTT.

This chain links TRBV2 with TRBJ1-5; D remains ambiguous. The V and J ends lost 1 base and 4 bases respectively, with 11 bases between them. Germline values: CDR1 SNHLY, CDR2 FYNNEI. This CDR3 is built from 15 residues. CDR3 sequence: CASSEDLLQNQPQHF. The CDR3 bases are TGTGCCAGCAGTGAAGACCTACTGCAAAATCAGCCCCAGCATTTT. Looking up the rest from reference TRBV2 and TRBJ1-5 gives the full variable domain: EPEVTQTPSHQVTQMGQEVILRCVPISNHLYFYWYRQILGQKVEFLVSFYNNEISEKSEIFDDQFSVERPDGSNFTLKIRSTKLEDSAMYFCASSEDLLQNQPQHFGDGTRLSIL.

The chain carries TRBV18 and TRBJ1-1, with 10 bases identical to TRBD1. The CDR3 loop spans 14 amino acids. The germline V gene encodes CDR1 KGHSH and CDR2 LQKENI. V lost 4 bases and J lost 8; bases outside the gene matches: 7. Written as DNA, the CDR3 is TGTGCCAGCTCACAGACAGGGGGCGCTTTGGAAGCTTTCTTT. This codes for CASSQTGGALEAFF.

This clone is a singleton in its sample. The chain has TRBV11-1 and TRBJ1-6, with D tentatively TRBD1 (5 bases). The CDR3 loop spans 15 amino acids. Trimming shortened V by 2 bases and J by 5 bases, and 10 bases separated the two germline ends. Germline V gives CDR1 SGHAT, CDR2 FQDESV (reference sequence). CDR3 nucleotide sequence: TGTGCCAGCAGCTTACGGGCAGGGCATAATTCACCCCTCCACTTT. This sequence encodes CASSLRAGHNSPLHF.

The chain has TRBV2 and TRBJ1-5; TRBD1 might be the D (6 bases). From germline, CDR1 is SNHLY and CDR2 FYNNEI. V shed 1 base and J shed 7 bases, with 11 bases lying between them. This CDR3 region has 14 residues. CDR3 sequence reads: CASSEVAGAQPQHF. The CDR3 DNA sequence: TGTGCCAGCAGTGAAGTTGCAGGGGCCCAGCCCCAGCATTTT.